Given below is one T cell receptor beta chain in context. Its specificity is unknown. After constant-region reverse-primer amplification, full-length variable regions underwent semi-nested PCR with Nested Universal Primer A. One entry per CDR3 protein results from TCRdb running MiXCR on the 5' RACE reads. The sample carries under 65,000 distinct CDR3 sequences, about 28% recorded once. The CDR3 has 19 residues. Germline assignment: CDR1 DFQATT and CDR2 SNEGSKA (reference sequence). J gave up 10 bases and V 3 bases, and 24 bases lay outside the gene matches. Findings and limits, study-wide: The TCR gene usage of tumor memory CD4+ T cells clustered together with blood and lymph node memory CD4+ cells and with lymph node naive CD4+ cells.

The sequence was obtained from a female donor with breast cancer. Input material: tumor-infiltrating memory CD4+ T cells sorted from the breast tumor. Sample subset: memory CD4+ T cells, CD4+CD45RO+CD25-. The J gene is TRBJ1-1, the V gene TRBV20-1, with 12 bases matching TRBD1. CDR3 loop: CSARQPGTGGALPEIRAFF. Here the CDR3 DNA reads TGCAGTGCTAGGCAGCCCGGGACAGGGGGCGCACTTCCTGAAATCAGAGCTTTCTTT.